This T cell receptor beta chain is drawn from a study of T-cell memory formation after mild COVID-19. Points from the study as a whole: Some clones that responded were present in memory (sampled pre-infection), which suggests cross-reactive memory joined.

V was pared by 2 bases and J by 3 bases, with 10 bases between. The CDR3 is 14 residues long. In TCRdb, the 5' RACE reads were re-called with MiXCR into one record per CDR3 protein. The table lists hundreds of thousands of distinct CDR3 sequences, less than 25% of them singletons, with approximately 14% in the top ten. On this clonotype: Antigen unknown.

The material sequenced was PBMCs or a T cell subset sorted from them (not recorded which). This chain links TRBV12-3 or TRBV12-4 with TRBJ2-5; no clear D gene. This receptor was obtained from an adult woman who had mild COVID-19 (a few samples of this study predate the infection). Cell type and time point are not known. CDR3 sequence reads: CASSLIGVEETQYF. In DNA, the CDR3 is TGTGCCAGCAGTTTAATCGGCGTAGAAGAGACCCAGTACTTC.